The next 10 T cell receptor beta chains were all read from a single sample in a study of Graves' ophthalmopathy and Graves' hyperthyroidism. The authors amplified TCR beta CDR3 regions from RNA transcripts. First-round RT-PCR with HTBI primers preceded a second-round multiplex PCR. Via MiXCR, TCRdb re-called the multiplex PCR reads, giving one row per CDR3 protein. The sample records more than 550,000 distinct CDR3 sequences, about two fifths being singletons. Sequenced input: peripheral blood. The source is an adult man with Graves' ophthalmopathy.

The table lists this clonotype with many counts. J is TRBJ1-6 and V is TRBV11-2; 9 bases are shared with TRBD1. The ends lost 6 bases at V and 9 bases at J; junction bases unmatched: 9. Germline V gene lookup returns CDR1 SGHAT and CDR2 FQNNGV. The CDR3 runs 15 residues. The CDR3 sequence is CASRSPGTGSSPLHF. The CDR3 bases are TGTGCCAGCAGATCGCCCGGGACAGGGAGTTCACCCCTCCACTTT.

In its sample, this clonotype was seen a few times. The rearrangement links TRBV5-1 to TRBJ1-2; 7 nucleotides agree with TRBD1. The CDR3 totals 15 residues. J gave up 4 bases and V 4 bases, and 10 bases lay outside the gene matches. Germline values: CDR1 SGHRS, CDR2 YFSETQ. DNA of the CDR3: TGCGCCAGCAGCGGGGAAGGAGGGGGCACCTATGGCTACACCTTC. It yields the protein CASSGEGGGTYGYTF.

V and J are TRBV20-1 and TRBJ1-2, with 7 bases fitting TRBD1. Germline V gene sequence: CDR1 DFQATT, CDR2 SNEGSKA (reference sequence). The junction had 8 bases not matched to a gene; V was cut back by 3 bases and J by 4 bases. The length of the CDR3 is 14 residues. CDR3 nucleotides: TGCAGTGCTAGTGGTCAGGGGGGCATCTATGGCTACACCTTC. Translated: CSASGQGGIYGYTF.

About this clonotype: A much larger clonotype is one base distant, so this may be a read error. The rearrangement uses TRBV2 and TRBJ1-5, with TRBD1 matching over 11 bases. The J segment lost 9 bases and the V segment lost 5 bases, leaving 9 bases of the junction unmatched. The CDR3 consists of 15 residues. Germline V gene sequence: CDR1 SNHLY, CDR2 FYNNEI. CDR3 region: CASSLGTGGVRPQHF. The CDR3 DNA is TGTGCCAGCAGTTTGGGGACAGGGGGAGTTCGGCCCCAGCATTTT.

This clonotype was recorded at least ten times. The rearrangement joins TRBV29-1 to TRBJ2-7, with 8 bases lining up with TRBD2. This CDR3 has 13 residues. Trimming took 4 bases from V and 3 from J; bases not matched to a gene: 5. Germline V gene sequence: CDR1 SQVTM, CDR2 ANQGSEA. In DNA, the CDR3 is TGCAGCGTTGGGCTAGCGGGTGGCTACGAGCAGTACTTC. Translated: CSVGLAGGYEQYF.

This clonotype was seen a single time. The chain uses TRBV10-3 and TRBJ2-3; D not resolved. Trimming shortened V by 7 bases and J by 0 bases, and 8 bases separated the two germline ends. The length of the CDR3 is 13 residues. CDR1 and CDR2 from the germline V gene are ENHRY and SYGVKD. This chain's CDR3 is CAINLRSTDTQYF. The CDR3 nucleotides read TGTGCCATCAATCTCAGGAGCACAGATACGCAGTATTTT.

The genes are TRBV5-1 and TRBJ2-5, with 10 bases aligning to TRBD1. V lost 1 base and J lost 4; bases outside the gene matches: 4. This CDR3 contains 15 residues. In germline, CDR1 is SGHRS, CDR2 YFSETQ. This chain's CDR3 is CASSLQDRGGETQYF. CDR3 bases: TGCGCCAGCAGCTTGCAGGACAGGGGGGGAGAGACCCAGTACTTC.

This clonotype was observed at least ten times. V and J are TRBV7-9 and TRBJ1-2; D remains unclear. This CDR3 spans 12 amino acids. CDR1 and CDR2 (germline): SEHNR, FQNEAQ (reference sequence). The V end was cut by 3 bases, the J end by 6 bases, with 8 bases between. CDR3: CASSFVSDGYTF. CDR3 bases: TGTGCCAGCAGCTTCGTAAGTGATGGCTACACCTTC.

This clonotype was detected many times. The CDR3 nucleotides read TGTGCCAGCAGCTTACAACCCTCGAGCACTGAAGCTTTCTTT. This encodes CASSLQPSSTEAFF. This chain uses TRBV7-2 with TRBJ1-1; no firm D call. The germline gives CDR1 SGHTA, CDR2 FQGNSA. V was trimmed by 2 bases and J by 4 bases, leaving 11 bases between them. This CDR3 contains 14 residues.

Points on this clonotype: One end of the junction is discordant with germline, which a read error may explain. The chain couples TRBV10-3 to TRBJ2-2, with 9 bases matching TRBD2. The CDR3 has 18 amino acids. Germline V gives CDR1 ENHRY, CDR2 SYGVKD. DNA of the CDR3: TGTGCCATCAGTGAGTCTAGACTAGCGGCTATGGGCACCGGGGAGCTGTCTTTT. It specifies CAISESRLAAMGTGELSF.